The rows below give T cell receptor beta chains drawn from one sample of a study of OX40 agonist ivuxolimab in advanced cancers. Measured with immunoSEQ multiplex PCR; TCRdb has only the in-frame clones, and not every one. This table holds roughly 60,000 clones, approximately 86% found once. The sample was CD4+ or CD8+ T cells sorted from blood, taken in a trial of the OX40 agonist ivuxolimab. These receptors were collected from an adult with an advanced solid tumor such as melanoma, head and neck, liver or kidney cancer. The CDR3 runs from the conserved cysteine through the conserved F or W.

j_call | v_call | cdr3_aa
TRBJ1-4 | TRBV7-7 | CASSPGGGINEKLFF
TRBJ2-5 | TRBV9 | CASSPRGGLGMETQYF
TRBJ2-7 | TRBV7-3 | CASSLTGQGLDEQYF
TRBJ2-1 | TRBV11-2 | CASSTQRVGNNEQFF
TRBJ2-5 | TRBV6-6 | CAARGGAKETQYF
TRBJ1-1 | TRBV6-1 | CASSVSGGSTTEAFF
TRBJ2-3 | TRBV7-2 | CASSLGISTDTQYF
TRBJ1-4 | TRBV6-5 | CASSYGQLNEKLFF
TRBJ1-3 | TRBV28 | CASSFSLAGHSGNTIYF
TRBJ1-2 | TRBV27 | CASSLYPGGYGYTF
TRBJ1-1 | TRBV4-2 | CASSQEFVFF
TRBJ2-1 | TRBV7-2 | CASVAGVSNEQFF
TRBJ1-1 | TRBV7-9 | CASTAGFEAFF
TRBJ1-2 | TRBV12-5 | CASGLVLQAANYGYTF
TRBJ2-1 | TRBV5-1 | CASSLEGQGYNEQFF
TRBJ2-3 | TRBV9 | CASSVDDSTDTQYF
TRBJ1-2 | TRBV11-2 | CASSLVTPNYGYTF
TRBJ1-5 | TRBV28 | CASSAPATGQGFNQPQHF
TRBJ1-2 | TRBV11-2 | CASSPLGVYGYTF
TRBJ2-1 | TRBV19 | CASSIGRGGPVREQFF
TRBJ1-3 | TRBV18 | CASSHGQGDSGNTIYF
TRBJ1-5 | TRBV19 | CASSIETEISNQPQHF
TRBJ1-6 | TRBV4-2 | CASSRGRSVGSSYNSPLHF
TRBJ2-2 | TRBV7-2 | CASSLPGLHTGELFF
TRBJ1-1 | TRBV4-1 | CASSQDFGGPNTEAFF
TRBJ1-6 | TRBV19 | CASKDPPGRGNSPLHF
TRBJ1-3 | TRBV5-4 | CASSSVGAGNTIYF
TRBJ2-7 | TRBV9 | CASSLAGEDYEQYF
TRBJ1-2 | TRBV6-5 | CASTHRTGGETGYTF
TRBJ1-1 | TRBV10-3 | CAISGQTNTEAFF
TRBJ2-1 | TRBV10-2 | CATGYNEQFF
TRBJ1-6 | TRBV5-4 | CASSQAGGVSPLHF
TRBJ2-5 | TRBV19 | CASSPLRGGPQETQYF
TRBJ2-1 | TRBV7-2 | CASSYGAGGINEQFF
TRBJ2-5 | TRBV11-3 | CASSLRTEETQYF
TRBJ1-1 | TRBV7-9 | CASNRPVLNTEAFF
TRBJ2-1 | TRBV2 | CASSVSNEQFF
TRBJ1-5 | TRBV6-5 | CASSLTGRNQPQHF
TRBJ1-5 | TRBV19 | CASTVKGFGQPQHF
TRBJ2-1 | TRBV27 | CASSTSPGGGYNEQFF
TRBJ2-6 | TRBV7-2 | CASSWRDRDSVSGANVLTF
TRBJ2-5 | TRBV7-2 | CASSSGTGIRETQYF
TRBJ1-4 | TRBV9 | CASSVGRAANEKLFF
TRBJ2-1 | TRBV9 | CASSADPGNEQFF
TRBJ2-1 | TRBV5-1 | CASSPPGRTDEQFF
TRBJ2-7 | TRBV9 | CASSVSTGASGSHEQYF
TRBJ2-3 | TRBV5-6 | CASSLAGRTDTQYF
TRBJ1-6 | TRBV2 | CASSGSKMSPLHF
TRBJ1-2 | TRBV7-8 | CASSLGSGLSGTHF
TRBJ2-5 | TRBV19 | CASSPEKTGNQETQYF
TRBJ1-4 | TRBV6-5 | CASSYSGTGDEKLFF